This T cell receptor (beta chain) comes out of a study of blood T cell repertoires in COVID-19. Germline V lookup: CDR1 GTSNPN, CDR2 SVGIG (reference sequence). This CDR3 is 13 amino acids long. Trimming removed 5 bases at V and 2 bases at J, with 11 bases between. Clones were read by immunoSEQ multiplex PCR, and TCRdb kept only the in-frame ones, dropping some. The sample comprises 250,000 to 400,000 clones, over 85% of which are singletons, and 2.6% rests with the top ten. The sample taken for sequencing was PBMCs or T cells enriched from blood (not recorded which). This chain joins TRBV30 and TRBJ2-3, with D tentatively TRBD1 (6 bases). The sequence came from a man aged 55 to 70 who had recovered from COVID-19. In DNA form, the CDR3 reads TGTGCCTGGGGGACACTCTACACAGATACGCAGTATTTT. Translation: CAWGTLYTDTQYF.